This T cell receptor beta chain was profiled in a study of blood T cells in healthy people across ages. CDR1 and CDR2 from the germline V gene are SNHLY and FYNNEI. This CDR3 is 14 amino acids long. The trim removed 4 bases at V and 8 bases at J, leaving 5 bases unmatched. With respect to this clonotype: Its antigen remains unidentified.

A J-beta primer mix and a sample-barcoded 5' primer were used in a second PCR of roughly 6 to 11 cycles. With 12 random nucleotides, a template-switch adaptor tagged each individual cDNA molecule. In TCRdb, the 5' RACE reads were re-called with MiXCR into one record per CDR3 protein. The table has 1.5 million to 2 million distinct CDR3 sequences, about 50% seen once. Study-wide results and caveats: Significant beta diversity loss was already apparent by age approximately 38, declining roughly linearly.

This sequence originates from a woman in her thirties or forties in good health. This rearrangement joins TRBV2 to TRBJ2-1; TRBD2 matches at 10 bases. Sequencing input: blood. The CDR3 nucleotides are TGTGCCAGCAGTGGGGCTAGCGGGGGCTATGAGCAGTTCTTC. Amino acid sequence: CASSGASGGYEQFF.